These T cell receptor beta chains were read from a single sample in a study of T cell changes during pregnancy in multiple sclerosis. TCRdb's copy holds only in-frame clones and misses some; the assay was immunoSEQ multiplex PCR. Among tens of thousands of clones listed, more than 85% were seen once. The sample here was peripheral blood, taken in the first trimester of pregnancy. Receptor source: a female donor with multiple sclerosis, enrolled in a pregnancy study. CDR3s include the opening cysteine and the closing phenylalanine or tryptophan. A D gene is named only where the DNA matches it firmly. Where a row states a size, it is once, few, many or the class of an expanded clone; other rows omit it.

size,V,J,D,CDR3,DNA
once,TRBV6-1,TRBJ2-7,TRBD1,CASSEVRTGSSYEQYF,TGTGCCAGCAGTGAAGTAAGGACAGGATCTTCCTACGAGCAGTACTTC
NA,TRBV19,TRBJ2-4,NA,CASSTYWGQGRSQNIQYF,TGTGCCAGTAGTACATATTGGGGTCAGGGTAGATCCCAAAACATTCAGTACTTC
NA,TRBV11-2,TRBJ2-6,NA,CASSLDHLGTAGANVLTF,TGTGCCAGCAGCTTAGATCATCTAGGAACGGCTGGGGCCAACGTCCTGACTTTC
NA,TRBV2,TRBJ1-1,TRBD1,CASAGTGEAFF,TGTGCCAGCGCCGGGACAGGGGAAGCTTTCTTT
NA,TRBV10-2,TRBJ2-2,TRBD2,CASSVPSLAGRNTGELFF,TGCGCCAGCAGTGTTCCGTCTCTAGCGGGAAGGAACACCGGGGAGCTGTTTTTT
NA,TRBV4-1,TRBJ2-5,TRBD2,CASSQRDLAEETQYF,TGCGCCAGCAGCCAAAGAGACCTAGCGGAAGAGACCCAGTACTTC
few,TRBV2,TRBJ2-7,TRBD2,CANALAGMYEQYF,TGTGCCAACGCCCTAGCGGGGATGTACGAGCAGTACTTC
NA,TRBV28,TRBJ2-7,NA,CASSFLGGATYEQYF,TGTGCCAGCAGTTTCTTAGGGGGGGCCACCTACGAGCAGTACTTC
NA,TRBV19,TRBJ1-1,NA,CASSAGLSNTEAFF,TGTGCCAGTAGTGCAGGGTTGTCGAACACTGAAGCTTTCTTT
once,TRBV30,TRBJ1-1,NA,CAWSVQVNTEAFF,TGTGCCTGGAGTGTACAAGTGAACACTGAAGCTTTCTTT
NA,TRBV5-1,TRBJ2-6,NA,CASSLRDTYSGANVLTF,TGCGCCAGCAGCTTGCGGGACACTTACTCTGGGGCCAACGTCCTGACTTTC
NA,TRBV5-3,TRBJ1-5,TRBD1,CVRDRHEPQHF,TGTGTCCGGGACAGGCATGAGCCCCAGCATTTT
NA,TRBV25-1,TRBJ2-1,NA,CASSEAGVYNEQFF,TGTGCCAGCAGTGAGGCAGGGGTATACAATGAGCAGTTCTTC
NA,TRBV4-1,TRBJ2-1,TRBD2,CASSQEASGMFNEQFF,TGCGCCAGCAGCCAAGAGGCTAGCGGGATGTTCAATGAGCAGTTCTTC
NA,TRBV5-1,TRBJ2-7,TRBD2,CASSPHGGSYEQYF,TGCGCCAGCAGCCCCCACGGGGGGAGCTACGAGCAGTACTTC
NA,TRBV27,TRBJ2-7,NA,CASSLSSRRTNSYEQYF,TGTGCCAGCAGTTTGTCCAGCAGGAGGACGAACTCCTACGAGCAGTACTTC
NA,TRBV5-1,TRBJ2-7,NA,CASSPGREPYEQYF,TGCGCCAGCAGTCCCGGACGGGAACCCTACGAGCAGTACTTC
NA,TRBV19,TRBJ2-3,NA,CASARAGPGDTQYF,TGTGCCAGTGCTAGAGCCGGCCCCGGAGATACGCAGTATTTT
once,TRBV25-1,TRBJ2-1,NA,CASSEYGGTYNEQFF,TGTGCCAGCAGTGAATATGGAGGGACCTACAATGAGCAGTTCTTC
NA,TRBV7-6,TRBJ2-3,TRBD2,CASSLGSSGPTDTQYF,TGTGCCAGCAGCTTAGGGTCTAGCGGACCCACAGATACGCAGTATTTT
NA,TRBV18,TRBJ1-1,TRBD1,CASSLRDRVVGTEAFF,TGTGCCAGCTCACTTAGGGACAGGGTTGTCGGCACTGAAGCTTTCTTT
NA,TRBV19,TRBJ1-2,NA,CASSFRTGNYGYTF,TGTGCCAGTAGTTTCCGGACTGGGAACTATGGCTACACCTTC
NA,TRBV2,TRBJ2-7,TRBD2,CASSVLAGAYEQYF,TGTGCCAGCAGTGTTCTAGCGGGAGCCTACGAGCAGTACTTC
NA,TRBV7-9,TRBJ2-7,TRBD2,CASSLGGGFPHEQYF,TGTGCCAGCAGCTTAGGGGGGGGGTTTCCTCACGAGCAGTACTTC
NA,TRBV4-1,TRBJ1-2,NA,CASSQARTNYGYTF,TGCGCCAGCAGCCAAGCCAGAACTAACTATGGCTACACCTTC
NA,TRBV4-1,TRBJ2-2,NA,CASSQAGANTGELFF,TGCGCCAGCAGCCAAGCAGGGGCGAACACCGGGGAGCTGTTTTTT
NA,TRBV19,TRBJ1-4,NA,CASSTSRQVNEKLFF,TGTGCCAGTAGTACGTCCAGACAAGTTAATGAAAAACTGTTTTTT
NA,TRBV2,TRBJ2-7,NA,CASRANRNSYEQYF,TGTGCCAGCAGGGCGAACAGGAACTCCTACGAGCAGTACTTC
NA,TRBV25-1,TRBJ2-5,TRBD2,CASSDPIAGTQYF,TGTGCCAGCAGCGACCCCATAGCGGGGACCCAGTACTTC
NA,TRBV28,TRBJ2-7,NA,CASSFGRSYEQYF,TGTGCCAGCAGTTTTGGGAGGTCCTACGAGCAGTACTTC